This T cell receptor beta chain was recorded in a study of T cell repertoires in cytomegalovirus infection. The CDR3 loop spans 14 amino acids. The germline CDR1 and CDR2 sequences are MNHEY and SMNVEV (reference sequence). V shed 4 bases and J 4 bases; nucleotides not matched to a gene: 6. MiXCR, applied by TCRdb to the reads, yields one record per CDR3 protein. The sample lists roughly 500,000 distinct CDR3 sequences, 16% occurring once. This clonotype showed up just a few times. Sequenced material: CD8+ T cells from PBMCs. The chain combines TRBV27 with TRBJ1-1; TRBD1 agrees at 7 bases. The receptor's source is a human donor in good health (CMV status not recorded). Some clones in this sample may be carry-over from other donors' samples. In DNA, the CDR3 is TGTGCCAGCAGTTCCTCCAGGGGGAGCACTGAAGCTTTCTTT. Encoded protein: CASSSSRGSTEAFF.